This TCR beta chain was sequenced in a study of blood T cell repertoires in COVID-19. At the level of the study: Sources were T cells, B-cell-depleted T cells, or PBMCs; the material itself was cDNA or gDNA.

Profiled with immunoSEQ multiplex PCR; TCRdb holds only in-frame clones, not every one. The top ten hold around 4.4% of the sample, which has 60,000 to 70,000 clones, approximately 84% seen once. CDR3 size: 15 residues. Between the trimmed V and J ends, which lost 2 bases and 5 bases, there was a span of 13 bases. Germline CDR1 reads LNHDA; CDR2 reads SQIVND (reference sequence). The TCR comes from an older woman with acute or convalescent COVID-19. The specimen was peripheral blood. This chain connects TRBV19 to TRBJ1-5; tentatively, D is TRBD1 (6 bases). CDR3 in DNA: TGTGCCAGTAGTATATCTCTACAGGGTTATCAGCCCCAGCATTTT. This sequence encodes CASSISLQGYQPQHF.